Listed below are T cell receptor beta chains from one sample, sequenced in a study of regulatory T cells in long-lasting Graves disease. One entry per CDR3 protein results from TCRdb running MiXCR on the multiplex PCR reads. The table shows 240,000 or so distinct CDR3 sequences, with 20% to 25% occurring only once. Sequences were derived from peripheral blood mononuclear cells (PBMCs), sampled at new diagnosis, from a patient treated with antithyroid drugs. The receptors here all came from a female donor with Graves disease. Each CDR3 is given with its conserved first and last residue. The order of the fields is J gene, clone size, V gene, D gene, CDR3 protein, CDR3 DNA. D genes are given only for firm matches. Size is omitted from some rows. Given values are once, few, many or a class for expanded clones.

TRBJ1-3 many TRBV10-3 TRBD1 CASSSDRVTIYF TGTGCCAGCAGTTCGGACAGGGTTACCATATATTTT
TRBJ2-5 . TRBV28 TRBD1 CASSYIGQGAGETQYF TGTGCCAGCAGTTATATCGGACAGGGGGCCGGGGAGACCCAGTACTTC
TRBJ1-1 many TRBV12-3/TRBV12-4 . CASTLGGLGAFF TGTGCCAGCACCTTGGGGGGCCTCGGGGCTTTCTTT
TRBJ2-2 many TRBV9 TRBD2 CASSVQGGVAGELFF TGTGCCAGCAGCGTTCAGGGAGGGGTAGCCGGGGAGCTGTTTTTT
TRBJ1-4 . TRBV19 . CASTPLATNEKLFF TGTGCCAGTACCCCACTTGCAACTAATGAAAAACTGTTTTTT
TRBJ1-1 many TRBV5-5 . CASSSNPWPDLNTEAFF TGTGCCAGCAGCTCTAACCCTTGGCCAGACCTAAACACTGAAGCTTTCTTT
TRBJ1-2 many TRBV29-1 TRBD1 CSVEVGTGGGYTF TGCAGCGTTGAAGTCGGGACAGGGGGCGGCTACACCTTC
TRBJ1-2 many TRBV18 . CASSPPSSTWSYTF TGTGCCAGCTCACCACCCAGTTCAACCTGGAGCTACACCTTC
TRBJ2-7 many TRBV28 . CASSLGSARYEQYF TGTGCCAGCAGTTTGGGCAGTGCGAGGTACGAGCAGTACTTC
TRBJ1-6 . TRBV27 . CASRKFRNSPLHF TGTGCCAGCAGAAAATTCCGAAATTCACCCCTCCACTTT
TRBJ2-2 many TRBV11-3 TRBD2 CASSDDLRLAGGTGELFF TGTGCCAGCAGCGACGATCTGAGACTAGCGGGAGGTACCGGGGAGCTGTTTTTT
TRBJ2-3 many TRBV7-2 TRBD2 CASSLFASGFLTDTQYF TGTGCCAGCAGCTTATTTGCTAGCGGGTTTCTCACAGATACGCAGTATTTT
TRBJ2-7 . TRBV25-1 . CASTGRVFPQTYEQYF TGTGCCAGTACCGGCAGGGTGTTTCCTCAAACCTACGAGCAGTACTTC
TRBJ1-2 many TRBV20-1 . CSARALEGLDVGPLDGYTF TGCAGTGCTAGAGCGTTGGAGGGGCTCGATGTCGGCCCACTCGATGGCTACACCTTC
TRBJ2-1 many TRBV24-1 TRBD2 CATAGWGGDSNEQFF TGTGCCACCGCAGGTTGGGGGGGGGATAGTAATGAGCAGTTCTTC
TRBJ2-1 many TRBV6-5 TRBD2 CASSYIPAASGRRNEQFF TGTGCCAGCAGTTATATCCCCGCCGCTAGCGGGAGAAGGAATGAGCAGTTCTTC
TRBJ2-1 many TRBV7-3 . CASSFQKDGEQFF TGTGCCAGCAGCTTCCAGAAGGATGGTGAGCAGTTCTTC
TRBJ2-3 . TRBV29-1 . CSVDFSTDTQYF TGCAGCGTTGACTTTAGCACAGATACGCAGTATTTT
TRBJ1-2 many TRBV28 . CASVSTGEGYGYTF TGTGCCAGCGTATCTACGGGGGAGGGCTATGGCTACACCTTC
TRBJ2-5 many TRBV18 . CASSPSVTTSGETQYF TGTGCCAGCTCACCATCGGTAACGACAAGTGGGGAGACCCAGTACTTC
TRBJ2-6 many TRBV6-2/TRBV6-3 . CASSYSRQAGSGANVLTF TGTGCCAGCAGTTACTCAAGACAGGCAGGGTCTGGGGCCAACGTCCTGACTTTC
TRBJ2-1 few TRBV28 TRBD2 CASSSLAGGQETLYF TGTGCCAGCAGTTCCCTAGCGGGGGGGCAAGAGACCCTGTACTTC
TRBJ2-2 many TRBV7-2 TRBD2 CASSLRESSGELFF TGTGCCAGCAGCTTGCGGGAGTCGTCCGGGGAGCTGTTTTTT
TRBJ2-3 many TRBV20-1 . CSATSGTGLTTDTQYF TGCAGTGCCACAAGTGGGACCGGCCTCACCACAGATACGCAGTATTTT
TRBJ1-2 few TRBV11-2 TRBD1 CASSLGTTGGSGGYTF TGTGCCAGCAGCTTAGGGACTACAGGGGGCAGTGGCGGCTACACCTTC
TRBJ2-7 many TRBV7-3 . CASSLRSAPVDEQYF TGTGCCAGCAGCTTAAGGTCCGCCCCGGTGGACGAGCAGTACTTC
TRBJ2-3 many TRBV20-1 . CSAPYLAQSTDTQYF TGCAGTGCTCCCTACCTTGCGCAGAGCACAGATACGCAGTATTTT
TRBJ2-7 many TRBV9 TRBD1 CASSPTGQGTSYEQYF TGTGCCAGCAGCCCGACGGGACAGGGAACGTCCTACGAGCAGTACTTC
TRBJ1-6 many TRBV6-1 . CASSNRRRDNSPLHF TGTGCCAGCAGTAACAGACGCAGAGATAATTCACCCCTCCACTTT
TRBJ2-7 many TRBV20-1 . CSARDRQGGYEQYF TGCAGTGCTAGAGATCGTCAGGGAGGCTACGAGCAGTACTTC
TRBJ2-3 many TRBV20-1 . CSAPSPGPRDTQYF TGCAGTGCCCCCTCGCCGGGGCCGAGGGATACGCAGTATTTT
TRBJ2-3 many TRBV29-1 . CSVVRDTDTQYF TGCAGCGTTGTGCGGGACACAGATACGCAGTATTTT
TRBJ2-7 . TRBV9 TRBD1 CASSLLGQGFSYEQYF TGCGCCAGCAGCTTGTTAGGACAGGGGTTCTCCTACGAGCAGTACTTC
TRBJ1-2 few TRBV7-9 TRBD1 CASTVRGVYGYTF TGTGCCAGCACCGTCAGGGGGGTATATGGCTACACCTTC
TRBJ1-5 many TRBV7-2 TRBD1 CASSPGQARGQPQHF TGTGCCAGCAGCCCGGGACAGGCTAGAGGTCAGCCCCAGCATTTT
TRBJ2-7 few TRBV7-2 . CASSLAPGMDEQYF TGTGCCAGCAGCTTGGCCCCCGGAATGGACGAGCAGTACTTC